Here is one TCR beta chain with its context. Its antigen is still unknown. The sample comes from a study of CD8+CD57+ T cells in acquired aplastic anemia. Findings and caveats of the study: Patients and controls were found to share fewer than 35 CD8+ CDR3 sequences. In CD8+ cells, Simpson's diversity showed no significant difference between patients and controls.

Template material for TCR beta VDJ and CDR3 profiling consisted of genomic DNA. TCRdb ran MiXCR on the reads and lists one entry per CDR3 protein. This table holds 160,000 or so distinct CDR3 sequences, 71% found once. The authors sequenced patients whose flow cytometry had shown CD8+CD57+ cell expansion. Blood came from patients not yet given any therapy. The CDR3 loop spans 14 amino acids. V was pared by 4 bases and J by 4 bases, with 3 bases of the junction left unmatched. CDR1 and CDR2 (germline): ENHRY, SYGVKD. The specimen was sorted CD4+, CD8+, or CD8+CD57+ T cells (not recorded which) from PBMCs. The clonotype comes from a human donor with aplastic anemia. The chain combines TRBV10-3 with TRBJ2-2; TRBD2 aligns across 7 bases. CDR3 DNA sequence: TGTGCCATCAGTGCCAGGGAGGGCACCGGGGAGCTGTTTTTT. Amino acid sequence: CAISAREGTGELFF.